The 21 T cell receptor beta chains presented below share a single source sample, sequenced in a study of PD-1 blockade in classical Hodgkin lymphoma. Sequencing was performed with immunoSEQ multiplex PCR; in TCRdb, only in-frame clones are kept and a portion is missing. Seen here are over 70,000 clones, about nine tenths observed once, and the top ten hold under 3%. Time point specified: cycle 4 day 1 (C4D1), after less than 7 weeks of nivolumab. Each and every patient relapsed after autologous stem cell transplantation, and patients got differing brentuximab vedotin exposure. Material: peripheral blood mononuclear cells (PBMCs), obtained before the fourth cycle of nivolumab. Receptors were obtained from a human donor with classical Hodgkin lymphoma.

The CDR3 loop is CASRFGTGYYNSPLHF. CDR3 nucleotide sequence: TGTGCCAGCAGGTTTGGGACAGGTTATTATAATTCACCCCTCCACTTT. The chain couples TRBV4-2 to TRBJ1-6, with TRBD1 matching 8 bases. Germline trimming cut 6 bases from V and 4 bases from J; bases unmatched to any gene: 8. The CDR3 spans 16 residues. The germline gives CDR1 LGHNA, CDR2 YNFKEQ.

The chain uses TRBV2 and TRBJ2-5, with 9 nucleotides matching TRBD2. Looked up from germline, CDR1 is SNHLY and CDR2 is FYNNEI. V lost 7 bases to trimming and J lost 5 bases; unmatched junction nucleotides: 20. The CDR3 length is 18 residues. The CDR3 spells CASIQGLVVAGDVETQYF. In DNA, the CDR3 is TGTGCCAGCATACAGGGGCTAGTAGTAGCGGGGGATGTTGAGACCCAGTACTTC.

The chain couples TRBV5-8 to TRBJ2-6; D is ambiguous. Trimming took 3 bases from V and 0 from J, leaving 10 bases between them. Germline-derived CDR1 and CDR2 are SGHTS and YDEGEE. The CDR3 has 16 residues. The CDR3 DNA reads TGTGCCAGCAGCTCAGCACTGCTCTCTGGGGCCAACGTCCTGACTTTC. It yields the protein CASSSALLSGANVLTF. Filled out from reference TRBV5-8 and TRBJ2-6, the complete variable domain reads EAGVTQSPTHLIKTRGQQATLRCSPISGHTSVYWYQQALGLGLQFLLWYDEGEERNRGNFPPRFSGRQFPNYSSELNVNALELEDSALYLCASSSALLSGANVLTFGAGSRLTVL.

This chain joins TRBV11-2 and TRBJ2-1; TRBD1 or TRBD2 may be the D gene (5 bases each). V lost 3 bases and J lost 6, with 12 bases in between. CDR1 and CDR2 from the germline V gene are SGHAT and FQNNGV. The CDR3 runs to 14 residues. The DNA of the CDR3 is TGTGCCAGCAGCTTGATGGGGACCCGCAATGAGCAGTTCTTC. Translated: CASSLMGTRNEQFF.

This chain links TRBV7-9 with TRBJ2-6; TRBD1 matches at 7 bases. The CDR3 spans 15 residues. Losses at the gene ends were 4 bases for V and 3 bases for J; bases not matched to a gene: 3. Germline CDR1 reads SEHNR; CDR2 reads FQNEAQ (reference sequence). The CDR3 sequence: CASSSTGYGANVLTF. The CDR3, as DNA: TGTGCCAGCAGCTCGACAGGGTATGGGGCCAACGTCCTGACTTTC.

The chain carries TRBV19 and TRBJ2-1; D may be TRBD1 (6 bases). V lost 1 base and J 9 bases, leaving 13 bases between the germline ends. Germline lookup yields CDR1 LNHDA and CDR2 SQIVND (reference sequence). The CDR3 extends over 14 amino acids. CDR3 in DNA: TGTGCCAGTAGTATAGGGCAGGGGATCAGTGAGCAGTTCTTC. Translating it yields CASSIGQGISEQFF. Supplemented by reference TRBV19 and TRBJ2-1, the full variable domain reads DGGITQSPKYLFRKEGQNVTLSCEQNLNHDAMYWYRQDPGQGLRLIYYSQIVNDFQKGDIAEGYSVSREKKESFPLTVTSAQKNPTAFYLCASSIGQGISEQFFGPGTRLTVL.

The chain is built from TRBV15 and TRBJ1-5; perhaps TRBD1 as D (6 bases). CDR3 length: 16 amino acids. Germline-derived CDR1 and CDR2 are LNHNV and YYDKDF (reference sequence). Trimming pared 0 bases from V and 3 bases from J, leaving 12 bases between. Written as DNA, the CDR3 is TGTGCCACCAGCAGAGATAAGGCAGGGGCCAATCAGCCCCAGCATTTT. This gives the protein CATSRDKAGANQPQHF.

This chain joins TRBV27 and TRBJ2-2; TRBD1 matches 10 bases. The CDR3 sequence is 15 residues long. Germline values: CDR1 MNHEY, CDR2 SMNVEV (reference sequence). Trimming cost V 6 bases and J 6 bases; bases outside gene matches: 7. The CDR3 spells CASRPGTGVAGELFF. The CDR3 nucleotides read TGTGCCAGCAGACCCGGGACAGGGGTGGCCGGGGAGCTGTTTTTT.

The gene calls are TRBV4-1 and TRBJ2-3; possible D gene TRBD2, 5 bases. This CDR3 is built from 14 residues. CDR1 and CDR2 (germline): MGHRA, YSYEKL. V was cut by 2 bases and J by 5 bases, with 11 bases left in between. This chain's CDR3 is CASSQSSRGDTQYF. CDR3 sequence (DNA): TGCGCCAGCAGCCAAAGCTCTCGGGGAGATACGCAGTATTTT.

The gene calls are TRBV27 and TRBJ1-5, with D possibly TRBD1 on 6 matching bases. The germline V gene has CDR1 MNHEY and CDR2 SMNVEV (reference sequence). This CDR3 region has 13 residues. V was clipped by 8 bases and J by 3 bases, with 11 bases between them. The CDR3 DNA reads as TGTGCCAGCGCCCTGGGGGCCAATCAGCCCCAGCATTTT. Its protein is CASALGANQPQHF.

The chain combines TRBV18 with TRBJ1-4; unclear D gene. V was pared by 6 bases and J by 2 bases, with 19 bases between. The length of the CDR3 is 17 residues. Germline CDR1 KGHSH, CDR2 LQKENI. CDR3 nucleotides: TGTGCCAGCTCGCCCCGAGTAATGGGCGGGACTAATGAAAAACTGTTTTTT. Amino acid sequence: CASSPRVMGGTNEKLFF.

The rearrangement joins TRBV2 to TRBJ2-7; maybe TRBD1 (6 bases). Germline V gene lookup returns CDR1 SNHLY and CDR2 FYNNEI. The V and J ends lost 7 bases and 3 bases respectively, with 19 bases between them. The CDR3 spans 15 residues. The chain's CDR3 is CASTASGTTFYEQYF. The CDR3 DNA is TGTGCCAGCACAGCGTCCGGGACAACCTTCTACGAGCAGTACTTC. The full variable domain, completed using reference TRBV2 and TRBJ2-7, is EPEVTQTPSHQVTQMGQEVILRCVPISNHLYFYWYRQILGQKVEFLVSFYNNEISEKSEIFDDQFSVERPDGSNFTLKIRSTKLEDSAMYFCASTASGTTFYEQYFGPGTRLTVT.

The J gene is TRBJ2-1, the V gene TRBV30; D ambiguous. The CDR3 runs 11 residues. V lost 5 bases and J lost 7, with 9 bases in between. Germline CDR1 is GTSNPN and CDR2 is SVGIG (reference sequence). CDR3 protein: CAWGRVNEQFF. DNA of the CDR3: TGTGCCTGGGGACGAGTGAATGAGCAGTTCTTC.

This chain connects TRBV10-3 to TRBJ1-1; D gene unclear. This CDR3 comprises 13 residues. Germline assignment: CDR1 ENHRY and CDR2 SYGVKD. With 3 bases removed from V and 5 bases from J, the gap between germline ends came to 10 bases. CDR3 sequence: CAISDLVGTEAFF. The DNA of the CDR3 is TGTGCCATCAGTGACCTCGTTGGGACTGAAGCTTTCTTT.

J is TRBJ1-5 and V is TRBV30, with TRBD1 matching 8 bases. Germline trimming cut 2 bases from V and 7 bases from J; bases unmatched to any gene: 10. Looked up from germline, CDR1 is GTSNPN and CDR2 is SVGIG (reference sequence). CDR3 length: 15 residues. CDR3 in DNA: TGTGCCTGGAGTCCGGGACAGGCGTCAAGGCAGCCCCAGCATTTT. Residues: CAWSPGQASRQPQHF.

The rearrangement uses TRBV5-1 and TRBJ2-3, with TRBD1 identical over 7 bases. The CDR3 is 15 amino acids. The V and J ends lost 4 bases and 3 bases, in that order; junction bases with no gene match: 8. CDR1 and CDR2 (germline): SGHRS, YFSETQ. The CDR3 here is CASSSRTGRTDTQYF. The CDR3 coding sequence is TGCGCCAGCAGCAGCCGGACAGGACGGACAGATACGCAGTATTTT.

The V call is TRBV27, the J call TRBJ2-7, with unresolved D. Germline CDR1 MNHEY, CDR2 SMNVEV (reference sequence). Trimming took 4 bases from V and 0 from J, leaving 16 bases between them. CDR3 length: 16 residues. The CDR3 here is CASSSPPSASSYEQYF. The CDR3 DNA sequence: TGTGCCAGCAGTTCCCCCCCCAGCGCCAGCTCCTACGAGCAGTACTTC.

The chain employs TRBV7-8 and TRBJ1-2; no clear D. The CDR3 length is 13 residues. The V end lost 1 base, the J end lost 6 bases, and 9 bases lay between the germline ends. Germline lookup yields CDR1 SGHVS and CDR2 FQNEAQ. CDR3 residues: CASSLGGNNGYTF. CDR3 nucleotides: TGTGCCAGCAGCTTAGGAGGGAATAATGGCTACACCTTC.

This chain joins TRBV2 and TRBJ2-5; D is possibly TRBD2 (6 bases). CDR3 length: 13 amino acids. The germline gives CDR1 SNHLY, CDR2 FYNNEI. V shed 4 bases and J shed 5 bases, with 11 bases lying between them. CDR3 coding DNA: TGTGCCAGCAGTGGTCTAGCGAGGGAGACCCAGTACTTC. Protein product: CASSGLARETQYF. Full variable domain (outside the CDR3, taken from reference TRBV2 and TRBJ2-5): EPEVTQTPSHQVTQMGQEVILRCVPISNHLYFYWYRQILGQKVEFLVSFYNNEISEKSEIFDDQFSVERPDGSNFTLKIRSTKLEDSAMYFCASSGLARETQYFGPGTRLLVL.

This clone turned up a few times. The chain combines TRBV10-1 with TRBJ1-6; D is undetermined. V dropped 5 bases and J dropped 8 bases, with 7 bases sitting between them. CDR3 length equals 12 residues. Germline assignment: CDR1 WNHNN and CDR2 SYGVQD (reference sequence). The CDR3 nucleotides are TGCGCCAGCAGTACGGACTATTCACCCCTCCACTTT. The encoded protein is CASSTDYSPLHF.

This clone was counted a single time. The chain recombines TRBV9 with TRBJ2-2, with D perhaps being TRBD1 or TRBD2 (6 bases each). This CDR3 region has 15 residues. The V gene's germline CDR1 is SGDLS and CDR2 YYNGEE. Trimming removed 2 bases at V and 4 bases at J, with 12 bases between. CDR3 sequence (DNA): TGTGCCAGCAGCGTTGGGGGGCAGGGCACCGGGGAGCTGTTTTTT. Protein sequence: CASSVGGQGTGELFF.